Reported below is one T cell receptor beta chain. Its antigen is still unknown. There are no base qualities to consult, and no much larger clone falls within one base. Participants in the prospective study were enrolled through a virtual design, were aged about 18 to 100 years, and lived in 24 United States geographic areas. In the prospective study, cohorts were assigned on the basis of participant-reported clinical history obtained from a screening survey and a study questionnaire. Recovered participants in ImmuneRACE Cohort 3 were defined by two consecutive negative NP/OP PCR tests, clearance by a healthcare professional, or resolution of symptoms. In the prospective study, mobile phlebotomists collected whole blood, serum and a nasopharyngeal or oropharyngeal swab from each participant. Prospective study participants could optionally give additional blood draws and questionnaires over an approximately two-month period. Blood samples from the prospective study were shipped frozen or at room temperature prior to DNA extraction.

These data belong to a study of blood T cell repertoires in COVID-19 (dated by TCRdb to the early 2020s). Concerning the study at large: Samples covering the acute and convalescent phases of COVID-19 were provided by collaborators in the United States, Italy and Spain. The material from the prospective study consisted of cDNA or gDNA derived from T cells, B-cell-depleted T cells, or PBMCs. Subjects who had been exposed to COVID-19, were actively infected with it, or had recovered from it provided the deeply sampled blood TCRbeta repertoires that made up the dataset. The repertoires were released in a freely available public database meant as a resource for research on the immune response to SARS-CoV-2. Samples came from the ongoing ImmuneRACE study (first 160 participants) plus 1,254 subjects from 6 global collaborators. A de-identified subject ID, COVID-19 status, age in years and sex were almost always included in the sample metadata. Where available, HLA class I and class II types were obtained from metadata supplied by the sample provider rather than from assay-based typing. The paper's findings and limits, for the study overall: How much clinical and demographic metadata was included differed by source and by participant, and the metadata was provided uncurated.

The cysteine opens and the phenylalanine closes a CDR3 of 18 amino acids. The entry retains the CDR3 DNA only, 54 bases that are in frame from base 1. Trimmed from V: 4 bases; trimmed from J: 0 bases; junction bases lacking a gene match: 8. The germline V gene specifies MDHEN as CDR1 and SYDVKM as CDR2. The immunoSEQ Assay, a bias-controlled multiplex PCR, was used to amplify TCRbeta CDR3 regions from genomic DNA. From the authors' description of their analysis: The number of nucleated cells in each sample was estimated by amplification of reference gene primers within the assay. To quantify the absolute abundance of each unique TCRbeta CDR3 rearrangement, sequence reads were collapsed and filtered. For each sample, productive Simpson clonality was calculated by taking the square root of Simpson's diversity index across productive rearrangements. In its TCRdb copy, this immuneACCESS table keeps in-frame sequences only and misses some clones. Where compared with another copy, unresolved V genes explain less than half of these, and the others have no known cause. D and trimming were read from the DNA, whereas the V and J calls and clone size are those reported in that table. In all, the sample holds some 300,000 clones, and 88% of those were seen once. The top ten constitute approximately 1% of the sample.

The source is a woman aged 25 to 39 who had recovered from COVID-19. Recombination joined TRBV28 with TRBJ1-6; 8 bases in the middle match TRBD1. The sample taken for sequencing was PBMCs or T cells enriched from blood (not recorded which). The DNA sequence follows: TGTGCCAGCAGTTCCCTCCGGGACAGGAGCTCCTATAATTCACCCCTCCACTTT. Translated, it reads CASSSLRDRSSYNSPLHF.